These 20 T cell receptor beta chains were sequenced from one sample in a study of CD8 T cells in ankylosing spondylitis. TCRdb fed the 5' RACE reads into MiXCR, producing one record per CDR3 protein. Of 350,000 to 400,000 distinct CDR3 sequences detected, 20% to 25% appear once; the ten largest clones hold around 13%. The sequenced material came from blood, either unsorted or a sorted T cell fraction (not recorded which). These receptors originate from a male donor with ankylosing spondylitis or in good health (not recorded which).

This clonotype has only a few counts. The chain carries TRBV28 and TRBJ1-6, with 8 nucleotides matching TRBD1. V shed 3 bases, J shed 10 bases, and the junction held 5 bases outside the gene matches. CDR3 size: 14 residues. Germline assignment: CDR1 MDHEN and CDR2 SYDVKM. The DNA for the CDR3 is TGTGCCAGCAGTTTTTCAGGGGGCTCGTCACCCCTCCACTTT. Its translation is CASSFSGGSSPLHF. Based on the CDR3 plus reference TRBV28 and TRBJ1-6, the full variable domain is DVKVTQSSRYLVKRTGEKVFLECVQDMDHENMFWYRQDPGLGLRLIYFSYDVKMKEKGDIPEGYSVSREKKERFSLILESASTNQTSMYLCASSFSGGSSPLHFGNGTRLTVT.

The CDR3 sequence: CSASPTVDTQYF. In DNA form, the CDR3 reads TGCAGTGCTAGTCCTACGGTAGATACGCAGTATTTT. The chain joins TRBV20-1 to TRBJ2-3, with no clear D. V was pared by 3 bases and J by 5 bases, with 9 bases between. The CDR3 loop spans 12 amino acids. The germline gives CDR1 DFQATT, CDR2 SNEGSKA (reference sequence).

The J gene is TRBJ2-1, the V gene TRBV9, with 11 bases that match TRBD1. V lost 4 bases to trimming and J lost 6 bases; unmatched junction nucleotides: 9. Germline-derived CDR1 and CDR2 are SGDLS and YYNGEE. CDR3 size: 16 residues. CDR3 sequence (DNA): TGTGCCAGCAGCCTCACCGGGGACAGGGGGGTCAATGAGCAGTTCTTC. Encoded protein: CASSLTGDRGVNEQFF.

This clonotype was counted only a few times. The rearrangement uses TRBV6-5 and TRBJ1-2; 9 bases agree with TRBD1. V gave up 7 bases and J gave up 0 bases; unmatched junction bases: 3. CDR1 is MNHEY, CDR2 SVGAGI, per germline. This CDR3 region has 14 residues. CDR3 nucleotides: TGTGCCAGCATTAGGGACAGGGCTAACTATGGCTACACCTTC. Encoded protein: CASIRDRANYGYTF.

The table lists this clonotype with a few counts. The chain is built from TRBV18 and TRBJ2-7, with 9 bases identical to TRBD1. V was pared by 3 bases and J by 3 bases, with 12 bases of the junction left unmatched. Germline values: CDR1 KGHSH, CDR2 LQKENI. The CDR3 is 17 residues long. The CDR3: CASSPSPGQGGGYEQYF. DNA of the CDR3: TGTGCCAGCTCACCGTCCCCGGGACAGGGAGGCGGCTACGAGCAGTACTTC.

This chain uses TRBV12-3 or TRBV12-4 with TRBJ2-1, with D perhaps TRBD1 or TRBD2 (5 bases each). V was trimmed by 6 bases and J by 12 bases, leaving 15 bases between them. This CDR3 comprises 12 residues. The CDR3 protein is CASRVEGFAQFF. For the CDR3, the DNA is TGTGCCAGCAGAGTCGAGGGGTTCGCGCAGTTCTTC.

This clonotype was recorded a few times. The V call is TRBV4-1, the J call TRBJ2-7, with 7 nucleotides matching TRBD1. The CDR3 is 15 residues long. Germline V gene sequence: CDR1 MGHRA, CDR2 YSYEKL. The V gene end was trimmed by 2 bases and the J gene end by 1 base; junction bases not matched to a gene: 5. CDR3 in amino acids: CASSQPTGLSYEQYF. In DNA, the CDR3 is TGCGCCAGCAGCCAACCGACAGGGCTGTCCTACGAGCAGTACTTC.

This clonotype rates as medium-sized (0.01 to 0.1%). The chain uses TRBV10-1 and TRBJ2-1; D unclear. This CDR3 region has 15 residues. Germline V gene lookup returns CDR1 WNHNN and CDR2 SYGVQD (reference sequence). V was clipped by 5 bases and J by 0 bases, with 11 bases between them. The chain's CDR3 is CASSRDLSSYNEQFF. CDR3 DNA: TGCGCCAGCAGTCGCGACTTGAGCTCCTACAATGAGCAGTTCTTC.

This sequence joins TRBV25-1 and TRBJ2-5; tentative D call: TRBD2 (6 bases). With 7 bases removed from V and 2 bases from J, the gap between germline ends came to 20 bases. The CDR3 totals 16 residues. Germline assignment: CDR1 MGHDK and CDR2 SYGVNS. CDR3 sequence reads: CASMEGPRGIQETQYF. CDR3 sequence (DNA): TGTGCCAGCATGGAGGGCCCGAGGGGAATACAAGAGACCCAGTACTTC.

This clonotype was found a few times. The gene calls are TRBV6-4 and TRBJ2-3, with 7 positions matching TRBD2. The CDR3 is 14 amino acids. CDR1 and CDR2 from the germline V gene are MRHNA and SNTAGT. The J segment lost 5 bases and the V segment lost 3 bases, leaving 5 bases of the junction unmatched. Here the CDR3 DNA reads TGTGCCAGCAGTGAGGCGGGGGTGGAAGATACGCAGTATTTT. Translated: CASSEAGVEDTQYF.

The rearrangement uses TRBV7-9 and TRBJ1-2; no firm D call. V was trimmed by 5 bases and J by 0 bases, leaving 13 bases between them. Germline V gene sequence: CDR1 SEHNR, CDR2 FQNEAQ (reference sequence). The CDR3 length is 15 residues. The CDR3 spells CASSHPDSSNYGYTF. CDR3 DNA: TGTGCCAGCAGCCATCCGGACTCCTCTAACTATGGCTACACCTTC.

The chain has TRBV20-1 and TRBJ2-1, with a possible D match to TRBD2 (5 bases). Trimming removed 4 bases at V and 5 bases at J, with 12 bases between. The germline CDR1 and CDR2 sequences are DFQATT and SNEGSKA (reference sequence). The CDR3 covers 13 residues. Here the CDR3 DNA reads TGCAGTGCTACTAAGACTAACAACAATGAGCAGTTCTTC. Amino acid sequence: CSATKTNNNEQFF.

In its sample, this clonotype was seen a few times. The chain employs TRBV6-5 and TRBJ1-1, with D tentatively TRBD1 (5 bases). Germline V lookup: CDR1 MNHEY, CDR2 SVGAGI. CDR3 length equals 14 residues. V was cut by 0 bases and J by 3 bases, with 8 bases left in between. The CDR3 sequence is CASSYSWGDTEAFF. The CDR3 nucleotides read TGTGCCAGCAGTTACTCTTGGGGGGACACTGAAGCTTTCTTT.

This clonotype was counted only a few times. The CDR3 loop is CASSLARPASSYNEQFF. In nucleotides, the CDR3 is TGTGCCAGCAGCTTAGCCAGGCCGGCGAGCTCCTACAATGAGCAGTTCTTC. V usage is TRBV7-2 and J usage is TRBJ2-1, with D hard to call. Trimming removed 0 bases from V and 0 bases from J, with 12 bases in between. The CDR3 is 17 amino acids. The germline V gene encodes CDR1 SGHTA and CDR2 FQGNSA.

The genes are TRBV7-3 and TRBJ1-1, with D possibly TRBD1 on 6 matching bases. The germline V gene has CDR1 SGHTA and CDR2 FQGTGA. V was clipped by 1 base and J by 1 base, with 13 bases between them. The CDR3 consists of 16 residues. The CDR3 DNA reads TGTGCCAGCAGCTTAATTGGCGGGGGCGCGAACACTGAAGCTTTCTTT. This gives the protein CASSLIGGGANTEAFF.

This chain uses TRBV7-9 with TRBJ2-7; D call uncertain. Between the trimmed V and J ends, which lost 3 bases and 7 bases, there was a span of 7 bases. The length of the CDR3 is 11 residues. Germline V gene lookup returns CDR1 SEHNR and CDR2 FQNEAQ (reference sequence). The CDR3: CASSFLWEQYF. CDR3 nucleotides: TGTGCCAGCAGCTTTCTCTGGGAGCAGTACTTC. Drawing the rest from reference TRBV7-9 and TRBJ2-7, the complete variable domain is DTGVSQNPRHKITKRGQNVTFRCDPISEHNRLYWYRQTLGQGPEFLTYFQNEAQLEKSRLLSDRFSAERPKGSFSTLEIQRTEQGDSAMYLCASSFLWEQYFGPGTRLTVT.

This clonotype has a handful of counts. The chain joins TRBV29-1 to TRBJ2-7; D not resolved. Germline V gene data show CDR1 as SQVTM and CDR2 as ANQGSEA. V dropped 6 bases and J dropped 4 bases, with 13 bases sitting between them. CDR3 length: 12 amino acids. CDR3: CSVWTDPYEQYF. DNA of the CDR3: TGCAGCGTATGGACCGACCCTTACGAGCAGTACTTC.

Only a few counts were recorded for this clonotype. This chain joins TRBV12-3 or TRBV12-4 and TRBJ2-1, with a possible D match to TRBD2 (5 bases). V lost 7 bases and J lost 0, with 13 bases in between. CDR3 length equals 15 residues. The CDR3 sequence: CASINGMGSYNEQFF. CDR3 bases: TGTGCCAGCATAAACGGGATGGGCTCCTACAATGAGCAGTTCTTC.

J is TRBJ2-1 and V is TRBV1; TRBD1, the D gene given by the table, was not confirmed from the DNA. TRBV1 corresponds to a pseudogene. CDR3 size: 14 residues. CDR3 in DNA: TGCGCCAGCAGTGAAGACAGGGGCGCCAATGAGCAGTTCTTC. The encoded protein is CASSEDRGANEQFF.

The table lists this clonotype with many counts. The V and J genes are TRBV25-1 and TRBJ2-1; no firm D call. The CDR3 consists of 13 residues. Trimming cost V 4 bases and J 2 bases, with 6 bases left between them. Germline loops: CDR1 MGHDK, CDR2 SYGVNS. CDR3 in DNA: TGTGCCAGCAGTGCCGGCACCTACAATGAGCAGTTCTTC. This codes for CASSAGTYNEQFF.